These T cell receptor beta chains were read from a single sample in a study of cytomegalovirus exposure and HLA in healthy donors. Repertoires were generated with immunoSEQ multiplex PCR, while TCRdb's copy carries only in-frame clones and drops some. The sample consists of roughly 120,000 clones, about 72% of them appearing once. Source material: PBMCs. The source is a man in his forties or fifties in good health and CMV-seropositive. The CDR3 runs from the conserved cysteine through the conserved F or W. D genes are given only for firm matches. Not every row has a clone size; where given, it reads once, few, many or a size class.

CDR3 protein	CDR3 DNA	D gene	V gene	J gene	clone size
CAPGFRGRVDTQYF	TGTGCTCCCGGCTTCCGAGGTCGAGTTGATACGCAGTATTTT	-	TRBV5-4	TRBJ2-3	-
CASSPQASGGTADQPQHF	TGTGCCAGCTCACCACAAGCCTCGGGGGGGACAGCGGATCAGCCCCAGCATTTT	TRBD1	TRBV18	TRBJ1-5	few
CASSFGGQRTEAFF	TGCGCCAGCAGCTTCGGAGGGCAACGCACTGAAGCTTTCTTT	-	TRBV5-1	TRBJ1-1	-
CASSPRTREQFF	TGTGCCAGTAGCCCAAGGACTAGGGAGCAGTTCTTC	TRBD2	TRBV19	TRBJ2-1	-
CASRPGTDQNTEAFF	TGTGCCAGCAGACCCGGGACAGACCAAAACACTGAAGCTTTCTTT	TRBD1	TRBV7-9	TRBJ1-1	-
CASSVGVVLNTEAFF	TGTGCCAGCAGTGTAGGGGTCGTGTTGAACACTGAAGCTTTCTTT	-	TRBV6-1	TRBJ1-1	few
CAWSVDAGGENTIYF	TGTGCCTGGAGTGTCGATGCAGGGGGCGAAAACACCATATATTTT	TRBD1	TRBV30	TRBJ1-3	-
CASSLDWGEETQYF	TGCGCCAGCAGCTTGGATTGGGGGGAAGAGACCCAGTACTTC	-	TRBV5-1	TRBJ2-5	-
CASILGQENTGELFF	TGTGCCAGCATTCTCGGACAGGAGAACACCGGGGAGCTGTTTTTT	TRBD1	TRBV6-1	TRBJ2-2	-
CASSLGSTGELFF	TGCGCCAGCAGCTTGGGTTCAACCGGGGAGCTGTTTTTT	-	TRBV5-1	TRBJ2-2	-
CASSLDLRRGYRYEQYF	TGTGCCAGCAGCTTGGACCTCCGTAGGGGGTATCGCTACGAGCAGTACTTC	-	TRBV5-6	TRBJ2-7	-
CASSLSTYEQYF	TGCGCCAGCAGCTTGTCCACCTACGAGCAGTACTTC	-	TRBV5-1	TRBJ2-7	-
CASSLRAGGLEETQYF	TGTGCCAGCAGTTTAAGGGCAGGGGGCTTAGAGGAGACCCAGTACTTC	TRBD1	TRBV6-5	TRBJ2-5	-
CASSQAAGVVYGYTF	TGCGCCAGCAGCCAAGCTGCAGGGGTCGTCTATGGCTACACCTTC	-	TRBV4-1	TRBJ1-2	-
CASSPERTEAFF	TGTGCCAGCAGCCCCGAACGGACTGAAGCTTTCTTT	-	TRBV5-4	TRBJ1-1	-
CASSPQQDTYEQYF	TGTGCCAGCTCACCCCAGCAGGACACCTACGAGCAGTACTTC	-	TRBV18	TRBJ2-7	-
CASSQDTVGTTRLGYNEQFF	TGCGCCAGCAGCCAAGATACCGTCGGGACTACACGCCTGGGGTACAATGAGCAGTTCTTC	TRBD2	TRBV4-1	TRBJ2-1	-
CASSQTGQGLPQGGYTF	TGTGCCAGCAGTCAAACGGGACAGGGGCTCCCTCAAGGAGGCTACACCTTC	TRBD1	TRBV27	TRBJ1-2	-
CASSLRGINTEAFF	TGTGCCAGCAGTTTAAGGGGGATAAACACTGAAGCTTTCTTT	-	TRBV6-6	TRBJ1-1	-
CASSFPTGSGTDEQYF	TGTGCCAGCAGCTTTCCCACTGGGAGCGGGACGGACGAGCAGTACTTC	TRBD2	TRBV7-9	TRBJ2-7	-
CASSLAGTGASNEQFF	TGTGCCAGCAGCTTAGCAGGGACAGGGGCTTCCAATGAGCAGTTCTTC	TRBD1	TRBV7-7	TRBJ2-1	-
CASSLGTGTRRNTQYF	TGTGCCAGCAGCTTAGGGACTGGGACTAGGAGGAATACGCAGTATTTT	TRBD2	TRBV7-6	TRBJ2-3	-
CASSGGLENQPQHF	TGTGCCAGCAGTGGGGGGCTAGAGAATCAGCCCCAGCATTTT	-	TRBV6-1	TRBJ1-5	few
CASSPGDSNYGYTF	TGCGCCAGCAGCCCGGGGGACAGTAACTATGGCTACACCTTC	TRBD1	TRBV5-1	TRBJ1-2	-